The 25 T cell receptor beta chains below were found in one sample sequenced in a study of Graves' ophthalmopathy and Graves' hyperthyroidism. From RNA, the CDR3 regions of TCR beta chains were amplified and sequenced. The workflow started with a first-round RT-PCR run with HTBI primers and then moved on to a second-round multiplex PCR. Using its own MiXCR run on the multiplex PCR reads, TCRdb lists one record per CDR3 protein. This table holds hundreds of thousands of distinct CDR3 sequences, about two fifths found once. The sample was peripheral blood. All receptors come from an adult man with Graves' ophthalmopathy.

The sample holds a few counts of this clonotype. This chain joins TRBV5-5 and TRBJ2-7, with D uncertain. The CDR3 is 15 amino acids. V lost 3 bases to trimming and J lost 6 bases, with 19 bases between them. Germline V gene data show CDR1 as SGHKS and CDR2 as YYEKEE (reference sequence). The CDR3 protein is CASSSRTKQPGEQYF. CDR3 in DNA: TGTGCCAGCAGCTCACGGACCAAGCAACCGGGCGAGCAGTACTTC.

The V and J genes are TRBV29-1 and TRBJ1-1; the D gene is possibly TRBD1 (6 bases). The CDR3 is 12 amino acids. The germline CDR1 and CDR2 sequences are SQVTM and ANQGSEA. As DNA, the CDR3 is TGCAGTCTCAGGGGCCTTAACACTGAAGCTTTCTTT. Translation gives CSLRGLNTEAFF. The full variable domain, completed using reference TRBV29-1 and TRBJ1-1, is SAVISQKPSRDICQRGTSLTIQCQVDSQVTMMFWYRQQPGQSLTLIATANQGSEATYESGFVIDKFPISRPNLTFSTLTVSNMSPEDSSIYLCSLRGLNTEAFFGQGTRLTVV.

Many counts were recorded for this clonotype. The genes are TRBV10-3 and TRBJ1-4; no reliable D call. The V gene lost 3 bases and the J gene lost 5 bases, with 19 bases spanning the gap. CDR1 is ENHRY and CDR2 is SYGVKD in the germline V gene. The CDR3 extends over 17 amino acids. CDR3 in amino acids: CAISEGKREDENEKLFF. The CDR3 DNA reads as TGTGCCATCAGTGAAGGAAAGAGAGAAGACGAAAATGAAAAACTGTTTTTT.

This clonotype was recorded many times. The CDR3 DNA is TGTGCCAGTGCAGGGTCAGGTTCGGGGGCCAACGTCCTGACTTTC. It translates to CASAGSGSGANVLTF. V is TRBV9 and J is TRBJ2-6; TRBD1 is a possible D gene (5 bases). There are 15 residues in the CDR3. The germline V gene has CDR1 SGDLS and CDR2 YYNGEE. V shed 8 bases and J shed 4 bases, with 16 bases lying between them.

The V call is TRBV5-1, the J call TRBJ2-5, with 12 bases aligning to TRBD2. In germline, CDR1 is SGHRS, CDR2 YFSETQ. The CDR3 totals 19 residues. Unmatched junction bases numbered 12, after V lost 1 base and J lost 2 bases. The CDR3 spells CASSLKVSSGRGVQETQYF. The CDR3 nucleotides are TGCGCCAGCAGCTTGAAGGTTTCTAGCGGGAGGGGAGTACAAGAGACCCAGTACTTC.

The chain joins TRBV7-2 to TRBJ2-7, with TRBD2 identical over 8 bases. Germline CDR1 is SGHTA and CDR2 is FQGNSA. CDR3 length: 16 amino acids. V lost 6 bases and J lost 4; bases outside the gene matches: 14. CDR3 DNA sequence: TGTGCCAGCAGTCCGTCGCCGGGTAGACTAGCGTACGAGCAGTACTTC. It encodes CASSPSPGRLAYEQYF.

This clonotype occurred a few times. The chain couples TRBV9 to TRBJ1-1; 10 bases agree with TRBD1. The CDR3 loop spans 15 amino acids. J gave up 4 bases and V 4 bases, and 7 bases lay outside the gene matches. Germline CDR1 SGDLS, CDR2 YYNGEE. CDR3 sequence reads: CASSPGTGVGTEAFF. The CDR3 DNA reads TGTGCCAGCAGCCCAGGGACAGGGGTGGGCACTGAAGCTTTCTTT.

This clonotype was seen many times. This chain joins TRBV20-1 and TRBJ2-7; maybe TRBD2 (6 bases). This CDR3 has 11 residues. The V end was cut by 7 bases, the J end by 3 bases, with 10 bases between. Germline CDR1 is DFQATT and CDR2 is SNEGSKA (reference sequence). The CDR3 loop reads CSVPGDYEQYF. DNA of the CDR3: TGCAGTGTACCGGGGGACTACGAGCAGTACTTC.

This chain connects TRBV29-1 to TRBJ2-2; D is unresolved. Germline V lookup: CDR1 SQVTM, CDR2 ANQGSEA. Trimming shortened V by 0 bases and J by 7 bases, and 12 bases separated the two germline ends. This CDR3 has 14 amino acids. CDR3 bases: TGCAGCGTTGAAGATCGGTACAGAAGCGGGGAGCTGTTTTTT. Amino acid sequence: CSVEDRYRSGELFF.

The chain recombines TRBV7-8 with TRBJ2-5; D perhaps matches TRBD1 (6 bases). The germline V gene has CDR1 SGHVS and CDR2 FQNEAQ. V was clipped by 3 bases and J by 2 bases, with 40 bases between them. The CDR3 sequence is 24 residues long. The chain's CDR3 is CASSFVAGFATGVFVTGQQETQYF. The CDR3 coding sequence is TGTGCCAGCAGCTTCGTTGCGGGCTTCGCGACCGGGGTGTTTGTAACCGGACAGCAAGAGACCCAGTACTTC.

On this clonotype: This CDR3 fails to terminate in the conserved phenylalanine or tryptophan, so it likely reflects a read error. This rearrangement joins TRBV10-3 to TRBJ1-5; D may be TRBD1 (6 bases). Between the trimmed V and J ends, which lost 10 bases and 0 bases, there was a span of 25 bases. CDR1 is ENHRY and CDR2 is SYGVKD in the germline V gene. CDR3 size: 18 residues. The CDR3 loop is CASSSTRGVPYSNQPQHL. The CDR3 DNA follows: TGTGCCAGCAGCTCTACTAGGGGGGTCCCTTATAGCAATCAGCCCCAGCATTTA.

For this clonotype: One end of the junction varies from germline; a read error may be responsible. This chain connects TRBV15 to TRBJ1-2; perhaps TRBD1 as D (5 bases). The germline V gene has CDR1 LNHNV and CDR2 YYDKDF (reference sequence). The CDR3 runs 13 residues. CDR3 residues: CAASSPTGDGHTF. The CDR3 coding sequence is TGTGCCGCCAGCAGCCCCACAGGTGATGGCCACACCTTC.

As for this clonotype: Lacking the conserved final phenylalanine or tryptophan, this CDR3 likely reflects a read error. Because the CDR3's place on the DNA is in doubt, the DNA is left out and the CDR3 is given as listed by TCRdb. The gene calls are TRBV29-1 and TRBJ1-2; TRBD1 is taken as the D call from the table, unchecked against the DNA. Per germline, CDR1 SQVTM and CDR2 ANQGSEA. The CDR3 length is 8 residues, termini included. The CDR3 here is CSDGTHTY.

As regards this clonotype: This could be a read error, since a much larger clone is one nucleotide away. No conserved phenylalanine or tryptophan is present at the end of the CDR3, so a read error is the likely explanation. V and J are TRBV25-1 and TRBJ2-5, with 7 bases that match TRBD2. CDR3 length: 13 residues. The germline V gene encodes CDR1 MGHDK and CDR2 SYGVNS. V shed 3 bases, J shed 4 bases, and the junction held 2 bases outside the gene matches. The CDR3 is CASSEREGETQYI. The CDR3 DNA is TGTGCCAGCAGTGAGAGGGAGGGAGAGACCCAGTACATC.

V usage is TRBV3-1 and J usage is TRBJ1-1; D ambiguous. Trimming took off 4 bases at V and 3 bases at J, with 12 bases between the two ends. The CDR3 sequence is 14 residues long. The V gene's germline CDR1 is LGHDT and CDR2 YNNKEL (reference sequence). The CDR3 DNA reads as TGTGCCAGCAGCCCTGGGGAATTTTACACTGAAGCTTTCTTT. It yields the protein CASSPGEFYTEAFF.

This chain connects TRBV12-3 or TRBV12-4 to TRBJ2-7; tentatively, D is TRBD2 (6 bases). The CDR3 loop spans 17 amino acids. Trimming took 3 bases from V and 0 from J, leaving 18 bases between them. The CDR3: CASSFSVGTLGSYEQYF. In DNA, the CDR3 is TGTGCCAGCAGTTTTAGTGTTGGGACTCTTGGCTCCTACGAGCAGTACTTC.

This clonotype was counted many times. CDR3 protein: CASSLLRTGGPGSNQPQHF. The CDR3 DNA reads TGTGCCAGCAGCTTATTACGGACAGGGGGCCCCGGAAGCAATCAGCCCCAGCATTTT. The chain combines TRBV7-6 with TRBJ1-5, with 11 bases matching TRBD1. The CDR3 sequence is 19 residues long. Germline V gene data show CDR1 as SGHVS and CDR2 as FNYEAQ. J lost 1 base, V lost 2 bases, and 10 bases had no gene match.

Notes on this clonotype: This may come from a read error, since a much larger clone is one base off. The conserved final phenylalanine or tryptophan is absent from the CDR3, which likely points to a read error. The chain employs TRBV5-1 and TRBJ2-5; D ambiguous. Germline CDR1 is SGHRS and CDR2 is YFSETQ. This CDR3 is built from 15 residues. The CDR3 sequence: CASSLGYGAKETQYC. The DNA for the CDR3 is TGTGCCAGCAGCTTGGGGTACGGAGCAAAAGAGACCCAGTACTGC.

At least ten counts were recorded for this clonotype. The rearrangement links TRBV2 to TRBJ2-7; 9 bases line up with TRBD1. The CDR3 covers 13 residues. The V gene end was trimmed by 6 bases and the J gene end by 2 bases; junction bases not matched to a gene: 2. The germline CDR1 and CDR2 sequences are SNHLY and FYNNEI. The CDR3 here is CASRGQGPYEQYF. The CDR3, as DNA: TGTGCCAGCAGGGGACAGGGACCCTACGAGCAGTACTTC.

In this sample, this clonotype turned up many times. V and J are TRBV7-9 and TRBJ2-7, with no clear D. V was pared by 2 bases and J by 5 bases, with 13 bases between. Germline CDR1 is SEHNR and CDR2 is FQNEAQ (reference sequence). CDR3 length equals 14 residues. The CDR3 sequence is CASSLSGSSDEQYF. DNA of the CDR3: TGTGCCAGCAGCTTAAGTGGTAGCTCGGACGAGCAGTACTTC.

V and J are TRBV7-2 and TRBJ1-1, with D possibly TRBD1 on 6 matching bases. CDR1 and CDR2 from the germline V gene are SGHTA and FQGNSA. V lost 5 bases and J 13 bases, leaving 14 bases between the germline ends. This CDR3 contains 11 residues. This CDR3 is CASSLGGSLFF. The CDR3 nucleotides are TGTGCCAGCAGCCTAGGGGGGTCGCTTTTCTTT.

This clonotype was seen more than once but under ten times. The rearrangement links TRBV6-5 to TRBJ2-7, with D uncertain. The germline V gene has CDR1 MNHEY and CDR2 SVGAGI. The length of the CDR3 is 16 residues. V shed 0 bases and J shed 0 bases, with 12 bases lying between them. The CDR3 nucleotides are TGTGCCAGCAGTTACTCAGCAGCCATGAGCTCCTACGAGCAGTACTTC. Translating it yields CASSYSAAMSSYEQYF.

V and J are TRBV29-1 and TRBJ1-3; D possibly corresponds to TRBD1 (6 bases). The CDR3 has 13 residues. CDR1 SQVTM and CDR2 ANQGSEA come from the germline V gene. V lost 4 bases to trimming and J lost 11 bases, with 18 bases between them. CDR3 residues: CSVGTGATRSIYF. CDR3 nucleotide sequence: TGCAGCGTTGGGACGGGGGCGACGCGCTCCATATATTTT.

The table lists this clonotype with many counts. The chain links TRBV2 to TRBJ2-2; D may correspond to TRBD1 or TRBD2 (7 bases each). The CDR3 has 14 amino acids. Trimming pared 3 bases from V and 6 bases from J, leaving 11 bases between. Per the germline V gene, CDR1 is SNHLY and CDR2 is FYNNEI. The CDR3 protein is CASSDRGGPGELFF. DNA of the CDR3: TGTGCCAGCAGTGACAGGGGGGGGCCCGGGGAGCTGTTTTTT.

The sample holds a few counts of this clonotype. The chain couples TRBV20-1 to TRBJ1-4, with D unclear. The CDR3 totals 14 residues. Germline assignment: CDR1 DFQATT and CDR2 SNEGSKA (reference sequence). Trimming left V 0 bases short and J 8 bases short, with 13 bases between. CDR3 bases: TGCAGTGCTAGAGATGAGAGTTTGGAAGAAAAACTGTTTTTT. As protein: CSARDESLEEKLFF.